These T cell receptor beta chains were read from a single sample in a study of early T cells in non-severe SARS-CoV-2 infection. TCRdb itself ran the 5' RACE reads through MiXCR, one entry per CDR3 protein. The data contain fewer than 30,000 distinct CDR3 sequences, 5% to 6% of them singletons. Sequenced sample: whole blood. All receptors derive from an adult who was a healthcare worker with PCR-confirmed SARS-CoV-2 infection or an uninfected control (not recorded which). Both conserved end residues are part of each CDR3. A D gene is named only where the DNA matches it firmly. Only some rows state a clone size, as once, few, many or a class for expanded clones.

TRBJ2-2,many,TRBV2,-,CASSVYGNTGELFF,TGTGCCAGCAGTGTTTACGGGAACACCGGGGAGCTGTTTTTT
TRBJ2-3,many,TRBV5-1,-,CASSLGVATDTQYF,TGCGCCAGCAGCTTGGGAGTAGCTACAGATACGCAGTATTTT
TRBJ2-7,many,TRBV7-2,-,CASSLVAGEQYF,TGTGCCAGCAGCTTAGTTGCGGGAGAGCAGTACTTC
TRBJ2-7,many,TRBV7-3,TRBD2,CASSLLPAGGPYEQYF,TGTGCCAGCAGCTTACTACCAGCGGGAGGGCCCTACGAGCAGTACTTC
TRBJ2-2,many,TRBV3-1,TRBD1,CASSHVSTGANTGELFF,TGTGCCAGCAGCCACGTATCCACAGGGGCGAACACCGGGGAGCTGTTTTTT
TRBJ2-1,many,TRBV4-2,TRBD2,CASSQAGTSGTPSYNEQFF,TGTGCCAGCAGCCAGGCCGGGACTAGCGGGACGCCCTCCTACAATGAGCAGTTCTTC
TRBJ2-6,-,TRBV15,-,CATSTTFGPSGANVLTF,TGTGCCACCAGCACCACATTCGGTCCCTCTGGGGCCAACGTCCTGACTTTC
TRBJ2-1,many,TRBV5-1,TRBD2,CASSLEAGWNEQFF,TGCGCCAGCAGCTTGGAAGCGGGATGGAATGAGCAGTTCTTC
TRBJ2-4,many,TRBV20-1,-,CSAKQGGGAKNIQYF,TGCAGTGCTAAACAGGGTGGTGGAGCCAAAAACATTCAGTACTTC
TRBJ2-3,many,TRBV18,-,CASSLEALAPTDTQYF,TGTGCCAGCTCACTAGAAGCCCTAGCGCCAACAGATACGCAGTATTTT
TRBJ1-2,many,TRBV27,-,CASFTPGGSYGYTF,TGTGCCAGCTTTACCCCGGGAGGAAGCTATGGCTACACCTTC
TRBJ2-5,many,TRBV2,-,CASSDMVLETQYF,TGTGCCAGCAGTGACATGGTTTTGGAGACCCAGTACTTC
TRBJ2-7,many,TRBV4-1,-,CASSQDTSGWAGEQYF,TGCGCCAGCAGCCAAGATACGAGCGGTTGGGCGGGCGAGCAGTACTTC
TRBJ2-3,-,TRBV7-8,TRBD1,CASSLALGDRGGYTDTQYF,TGTGCCAGCAGCTTAGCGCTCGGGGACAGGGGCGGATACACAGATACGCAGTATTTT
TRBJ1-5,many,TRBV28,TRBD1,CASTRVGGGQPQHF,TGTGCCAGCACCCGAGTAGGGGGCGGACAGCCCCAGCATTTT
TRBJ2-6,many,TRBV2,TRBD1,CATAPDRPHSGANVLTF,TGTGCCACCGCCCCGGACAGGCCGCACTCTGGGGCCAACGTCCTGACTTTC
TRBJ2-1,many,TRBV11-2,-,CASSLQGYEQFF,TGTGCCAGCAGCTTACAGGGGTATGAGCAGTTCTTC
TRBJ2-1,many,TRBV2,TRBD1,CASTRGGLSYNEQFF,TGTGCCAGCACCCGAGGGGGCTTATCCTACAATGAGCAGTTCTTC
TRBJ1-1,-,TRBV5-1,TRBD1,CASSLEQGVNTEAFF,TGCGCCAGCAGCTTGGAACAGGGGGTGAACACTGAAGCTTTCTTT
TRBJ1-1,many,TRBV29-1,TRBD1,CSADRALNTEAFF,TGCAGTGCGGACAGGGCGCTGAACACTGAAGCTTTCTTT
TRBJ1-2,few,TRBV6-2/TRBV6-3,TRBD1,CASGTGNYGYTF,TGTGCCAGCGGGACAGGAAACTATGGCTACACCTTC
TRBJ2-2,-,TRBV7-3,-,CASSPDGNTGELFF,TGTGCCAGCAGCCCGGACGGGAACACCGGGGAGCTGTTTTTT
TRBJ2-7,few,TRBV6-5,-,CASSYSKGDEQYF,TGTGCCAGCAGTTACTCGAAGGGGGACGAGCAGTACTTC
TRBJ2-5,many,TRBV7-2,-,CASSRQSFRETQYF,TGTGCCAGCAGCCGACAGTCTTTCAGAGAGACCCAGTACTTC
TRBJ2-5,many,TRBV6-2/TRBV6-3,TRBD2,CASNGLWASGQETQYF,TGTGCCAGCAACGGGCTGTGGGCTAGCGGTCAAGAGACCCAGTACTTC
TRBJ1-2,few,TRBV24-1,-,CATSDPFNYGYTF,TGTGCCACCAGTGACCCCTTTAACTATGGCTACACCTTC
TRBJ1-1,many,TRBV28,TRBD1,CASSSRDRGNTEAFF,TGTGCCAGCAGTTCCCGGGACAGGGGGAACACTGAAGCTTTCTTT
TRBJ1-3,-,TRBV4-3,-,CASSQGGPSENTIYF,TGCGCCAGCAGCCAAGGGGGGCCCTCTGAAAACACCATATATTTT
TRBJ2-5,medium-sized,TRBV7-6,-,CASSLGRGSQETQYF,TGTGCCAGCAGCTTAGGTCGTGGCAGCCAGGAGACCCAGTACTTC
TRBJ2-6,-,TRBV25-1,TRBD1,CASSDRDRGLFSGANVLTF,TGTGCCAGCAGTGATCGGGACAGGGGCCTTTTCTCTGGGGCCAACGTCCTGACTTTC
TRBJ2-5,many,TRBV11-2,TRBD1,CASSLDRKETQYF,TGTGCCAGCAGCTTGGACAGGAAGGAGACCCAGTACTTC
TRBJ1-1,many,TRBV29-1,-,CSVGSGGVGLNTEAFF,TGCAGCGTTGGTTCTGGGGGCGTCGGGCTGAACACTGAAGCTTTCTTT
TRBJ2-3,-,TRBV12-3/TRBV12-4,TRBD2,CASSTSGRGRTDTQYF,TGTGCCAGCAGTACCAGCGGGAGGGGGCGCACAGATACGCAGTATTTT
TRBJ2-7,-,TRBV7-9,-,CASSLKDEQYF,TGTGCCAGCAGCTTAAAGGACGAGCAGTACTTC
TRBJ1-2,few,TRBV3-1,TRBD1,CASSHLFPRTGASHTLYGYTF,TGTGCCAGCAGCCACCTCTTTCCCCGGACAGGGGCGTCCCACACCCTTTATGGCTACACCTTC
TRBJ1-3,many,TRBV7-2,-,CASSLAPGIFVGNTIYF,TGTGCCAGCAGCTTAGCCCCAGGGATTTTTGTTGGAAACACCATATATTTT
TRBJ1-3,many,TRBV20-1,-,CSASESSGNTIYF,TGCAGTGCTAGTGAGAGCTCTGGAAACACCATATATTTT
TRBJ1-1,many,TRBV18,-,CASSPIQGGNTEAFF,TGTGCCAGCTCACCAATCCAGGGAGGGAACACTGAAGCTTTCTTT
TRBJ2-1,many,TRBV5-1,-,CASSLVSGASSYNEQFF,TGCGCCAGCAGCTTGGTGTCAGGGGCGTCCTCCTACAATGAGCAGTTCTTC
TRBJ1-2,few,TRBV29-1,TRBD1,CSVGDSYGYTF,TGCAGCGTTGGGGACAGCTATGGCTACACCTTC
TRBJ1-5,many,TRBV7-8,TRBD1,CASSFSGGNNQPQHF,TGTGCCAGCAGCTTCTCAGGGGGAAATAATCAGCCCCAGCATTTT
TRBJ2-7,few,TRBV6-2/TRBV6-3,-,CASSYRAVKGLEQYF,TGTGCCAGCAGTTATCGGGCAGTTAAGGGCCTCGAGCAGTACTTC
TRBJ1-6,few,TRBV6-2/TRBV6-3,TRBD1,CASSYGGGGYNSPLHF,TGTGCCAGCAGTTACGGAGGGGGCGGCTATAATTCACCCCTCCACTTT
TRBJ2-1,-,TRBV7-2,-,CASSLGADLYNEQFF,TGTGCCAGCAGCTTAGGGGCGGACTTATACAATGAGCAGTTCTTC
TRBJ2-7,many,TRBV11-2,-,CASSTGYEQYF,TGTGCCAGCAGCACGGGCTACGAGCAGTACTTC
TRBJ2-7,many,TRBV12-3/TRBV12-4,TRBD1,CASSGQVLNEQYF,TGTGCCAGCAGTGGACAGGTCCTTAACGAGCAGTACTTC
TRBJ1-5,many,TRBV24-1,-,CATSGTMSNQPQHF,TGTGCCACCAGCGGGACGATGAGCAATCAGCCCCAGCATTTT
TRBJ1-2,many,TRBV19,-,CASTKGAANYGYTF,TGTGCCAGTACAAAAGGGGCAGCTAACTATGGCTACACCTTC
TRBJ2-7,-,TRBV6-6,TRBD2,CASSLGLAGYEQYF,TGTGCCAGCAGTTTGGGACTAGCGGGCTACGAGCAGTACTTC
TRBJ2-7,many,TRBV12-3/TRBV12-4,-,CASSPGQSSYEQYF,TGTGCCAGCAGCCCCGGGCAGAGCTCCTACGAGCAGTACTTC
TRBJ2-7,many,TRBV24-1,TRBD2,CATRWTRPRRGLAGGNEQYF,TGTGCCACCAGGTGGACTAGACCCCGACGCGGACTAGCGGGAGGGAACGAGCAGTACTTC
TRBJ1-1,many,TRBV7-8,-,CASSPSLRVNTEAFF,TGTGCCAGCAGCCCCAGTTTAAGAGTGAACACTGAAGCTTTCTTT
TRBJ2-7,many,TRBV6-1,TRBD1,CASMTTGTVGREQYF,TGTGCCAGCATGACGACCGGGACAGTGGGCCGCGAGCAGTACTTC
TRBJ2-3,medium-sized,TRBV7-2,TRBD1,CASWDRATNTDTQYF,TGTGCCAGCTGGGACAGGGCGACTAACACAGATACGCAGTATTTT
TRBJ1-4,-,TRBV6-6,TRBD1,CASSPTGQDDFF,TGTGCCAGCAGCCCCACCGGACAGGATGATTTTTTT
TRBJ2-3,few,TRBV4-1,-,CASSPGERFPDTQYF,TGCGCCAGCAGCCCCGGGGAGAGGTTTCCAGATACGCAGTATTTT